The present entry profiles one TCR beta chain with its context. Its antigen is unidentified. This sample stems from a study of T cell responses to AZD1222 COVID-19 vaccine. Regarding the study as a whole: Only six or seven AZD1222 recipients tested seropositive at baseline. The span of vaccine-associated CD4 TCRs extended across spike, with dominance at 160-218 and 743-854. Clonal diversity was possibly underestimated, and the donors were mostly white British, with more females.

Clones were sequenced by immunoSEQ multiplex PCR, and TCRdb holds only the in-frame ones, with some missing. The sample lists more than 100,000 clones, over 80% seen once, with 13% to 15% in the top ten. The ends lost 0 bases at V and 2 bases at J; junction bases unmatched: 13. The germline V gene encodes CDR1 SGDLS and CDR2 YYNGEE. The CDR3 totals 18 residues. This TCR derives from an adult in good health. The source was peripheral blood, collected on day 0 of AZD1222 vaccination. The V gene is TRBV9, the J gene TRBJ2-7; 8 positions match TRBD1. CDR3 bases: TGTGCCAGCAGCGTAGTTTCGTACCGGGACAGGATTCCCTACGAGCAGTACTTC. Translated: CASSVVSYRDRIPYEQYF. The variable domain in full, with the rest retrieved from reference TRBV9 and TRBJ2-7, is DSGVTQTPKHLITATGQRVTLRCSPRSGDLSVYWYQQSLDQGLQFLIQYYNGEERAKGNILERFSAQQFPDLHSELNLSSLELGDSALYFCASSVVSYRDRIPYEQYFGPGTRLTVT.